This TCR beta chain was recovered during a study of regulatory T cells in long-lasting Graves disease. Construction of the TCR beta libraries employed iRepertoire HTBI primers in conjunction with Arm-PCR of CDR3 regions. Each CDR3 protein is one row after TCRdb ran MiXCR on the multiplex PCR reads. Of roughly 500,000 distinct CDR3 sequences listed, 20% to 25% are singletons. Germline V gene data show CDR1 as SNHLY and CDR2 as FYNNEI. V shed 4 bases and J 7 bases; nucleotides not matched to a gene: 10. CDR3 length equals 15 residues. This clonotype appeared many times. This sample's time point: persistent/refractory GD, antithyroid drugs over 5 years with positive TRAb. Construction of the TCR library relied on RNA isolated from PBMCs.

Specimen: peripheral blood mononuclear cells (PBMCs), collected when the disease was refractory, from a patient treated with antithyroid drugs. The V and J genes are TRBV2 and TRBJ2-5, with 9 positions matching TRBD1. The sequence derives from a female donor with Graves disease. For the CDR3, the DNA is TGTGCCAGCAGTGGGAGGACAGGGGAAGGAGGGACCCAGTACTTC. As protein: CASSGRTGEGGTQYF.